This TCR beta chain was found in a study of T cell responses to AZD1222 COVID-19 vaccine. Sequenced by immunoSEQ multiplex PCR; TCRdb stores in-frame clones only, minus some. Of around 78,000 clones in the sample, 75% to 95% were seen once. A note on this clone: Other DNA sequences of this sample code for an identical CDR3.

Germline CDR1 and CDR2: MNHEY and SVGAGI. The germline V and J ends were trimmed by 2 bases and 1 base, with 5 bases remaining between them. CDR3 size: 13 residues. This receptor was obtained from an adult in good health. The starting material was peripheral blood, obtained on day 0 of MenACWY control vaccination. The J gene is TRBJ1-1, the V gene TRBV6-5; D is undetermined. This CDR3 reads CASSYGQNTEAFF. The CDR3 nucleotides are TGTGCCAGCAGTTACGGCCAGAACACTGAAGCTTTCTTT.